Below, 7 T cell receptor beta chains from the same sample are listed, as sequenced in a study of blood T cell repertoires in COVID-19. Assay: immunoSEQ multiplex PCR; the TCRdb copy retains only in-frame clones and omits some. The repertoire holds hundreds of thousands of clones, with about 88% as singletons. Sequencing was carried out using peripheral blood. Receptors were obtained from a young woman with COVID-19, enrolled during active disease.

This clone was seen once. This sequence joins TRBV4-1 and TRBJ1-2; 7 bases match TRBD1. Germline assignment: CDR1 MGHRA and CDR2 YSYEKL. This CDR3 has 16 residues. Trimming cost V 3 bases and J 6 bases; bases outside gene matches: 13. CDR3 DNA: TGCGCCAGCAGCCACCCGCTGGACGGGACAGTTGATGGCTACACCTTC. Protein product: CASSHPLDGTVDGYTF.

On this clone itself: Other DNA sequences within the sample encode an identical CDR3. CDR3 protein: CASSQETSGSYEQYF. In nucleotides, the CDR3 is TGCGCCAGCAGCCAAGAAACTAGCGGTTCCTACGAGCAGTACTTC. The chain recombines TRBV4-3 with TRBJ2-7; TRBD2 aligns across 8 bases. V was pared by 0 bases and J by 1 base, with 2 bases of the junction left unmatched. The CDR3 is made up of 15 amino acids. Germline V lookup: CDR1 LGHNA, CDR2 YSLEER.

The rearrangement uses TRBV7-2 and TRBJ1-1; 9 nucleotides match TRBD1. Germline CDR1 and CDR2: SGHTA and FQGNSA. The CDR3 loop spans 19 amino acids. V trimming: 5 bases; J trimming: 0 bases; junction bases outside the gene matches: 16. CDR3 loop: CASSRELWDRANMNTEAFF. As DNA, the CDR3 is TGTGCCAGCAGCCGCGAGCTTTGGGACAGGGCAAACATGAACACTGAAGCTTTCTTT.

The chain joins TRBV10-3 to TRBJ2-1, with 12 nucleotides matching TRBD2. The CDR3 is made up of 17 amino acids. Germline CDR1 ENHRY, CDR2 SYGVKD. The junction had 9 bases not matched to a gene; V was cut back by 4 bases and J by 5 bases. CDR3 protein: CAISGRTSGDGHNEQFF. CDR3 sequence (DNA): TGTGCCATCAGTGGAAGGACTAGCGGGGATGGCCACAATGAGCAGTTCTTC.

The genes are TRBV28 and TRBJ2-6; D is uncertain. The CDR3 is made up of 15 amino acids. Germline V CDR1 and CDR2: MDHEN, SYDVKM. V dropped 5 bases and J dropped 2 bases, with 10 bases sitting between them. The CDR3 sequence is CASSRQRTGANVLTF. The CDR3 bases are TGTGCCAGCAGTCGCCAGAGGACTGGGGCCAACGTCCTGACTTTC.

V and J are TRBV2 and TRBJ1-3, with a weak D call TRBD1 (5 bases). The CDR3 is 15 residues long. CDR1 SNHLY and CDR2 FYNNEI come from the germline V gene. Trimming shortened V by 1 base and J by 3 bases, and 10 bases separated the two germline ends. The CDR3 reads CASSEGKGIGNTIYF. The CDR3 DNA is TGTGCCAGCAGTGAAGGAAAGGGGATTGGAAACACCATATATTTT. The full variable domain, rest sourced from reference TRBV2 and TRBJ1-3, is EPEVTQTPSHQVTQMGQEVILRCVPISNHLYFYWYRQILGQKVEFLVSFYNNEISEKSEIFDDQFSVERPDGSNFTLKIRSTKLEDSAMYFCASSEGKGIGNTIYFGEGSWLTVV.

The rearrangement joins TRBV14 to TRBJ2-7, with D possibly matching TRBD1 (5 bases). Germline V gives CDR1 SGHDN, CDR2 FVKESK. V lost 2 bases and J 5 bases, leaving 16 bases between the germline ends. The CDR3 sequence is 15 residues long. The CDR3 loop reads CASSQKQRGPNEQYF. The CDR3 DNA is TGTGCCAGCAGCCAAAAACAAAGGGGTCCCAACGAGCAGTACTTC.